These 26 T cell receptor beta chains came from one sample sequenced in a study of human T cells and chemical hapten exposure. MiXCR was run by TCRdb on the RACE reads, yielding one entry per CDR3 protein. The table has 150,000 to 200,000 distinct CDR3 sequences, roughly 14% seen once; the top ten hold less than 2%. Time point here: patch test 1, 2 weeks after DPC sensitization. Treatment in this sample: therapeutic diphenylcyclopropenone sensitization with weekly scalp DPC. Sequenced material: whole blood, taken in connection with sensitization to the hapten diphenylcyclopropenone (DPC). Receptors were obtained from a young woman with alopecia areata. Some clones in this sample may be carry-over from other donors' samples.

This clonotype was found many times. The CDR3 loop reads CASSFLSGFGTEAFF. CDR3 nucleotide sequence: TGCGCCAGCAGCTTTCTTTCGGGGTTCGGCACTGAAGCTTTCTTT. V is TRBV4-1 and J is TRBJ1-1, with unresolved D. The CDR3 extends over 15 amino acids. CDR1 is MGHRA and CDR2 is YSYEKL in the germline V gene. With 5 bases removed from V and 4 bases from J, the gap between germline ends came to 17 bases.

The chain links TRBV14 to TRBJ2-2; no definite D call. Germline lookup yields CDR1 SGHDN and CDR2 FVKESK. This CDR3 spans 15 amino acids. V lost 1 base and J lost 3, with 9 bases in between. The CDR3 bases are TGTGCCAGCAGCCAAGTAGGGTCAGACACCGGGGAGCTGTTTTTT. This translates into CASSQVGSDTGELFF.

The rearrangement links TRBV7-9 to TRBJ1-1; D ambiguous. CDR3 length: 14 residues. Between the trimmed V and J ends, which lost 4 bases and 4 bases, there was a span of 13 bases. Germline CDR1 is SEHNR and CDR2 is FQNEAQ (reference sequence). As DNA, the CDR3 is TGTGCCAGCAGCTCACCTTACGTGGGCACTGAAGCTTTCTTT. Its translation: CASSSPYVGTEAFF.

CDR3 residues: CASSFRTGRVGANVLTF. DNA for the CDR3: TGTGCCAGCAGCTTCCGGACAGGGAGGGTTGGGGCCAACGTCCTGACTTTC. V gene TRBV7-9 combines with J gene TRBJ2-6; perhaps TRBD1 as D (8 bases). Trimming pared 3 bases from V and 3 bases from J, leaving 15 bases between. Per the germline V gene, CDR1 is SEHNR and CDR2 is FQNEAQ (reference sequence). CDR3 length equals 17 residues.

This clonotype was seen at least ten times. The V gene is TRBV4-3, the J gene TRBJ1-4; 9 bases fit TRBD1. This CDR3 comprises 18 residues. Losses at the gene ends were 3 bases for V and 5 bases for J; bases not matched to a gene: 13. Germline CDR1 is LGHNA and CDR2 is YSLEER. CDR3 nucleotide sequence: TGCGCCAGCAGCCACTATTATTACCCGGGACAGGGAAATGAAAAACTGTTTTTT. Encoded protein: CASSHYYYPGQGNEKLFF.

The rearrangement joins TRBV28 to TRBJ1-2, with 7 positions matching TRBD1. The CDR3 runs 15 residues. J was trimmed by 3 bases and V by 4 bases; bases with no gene match: 8. The germline CDR1 and CDR2 sequences are MDHEN and SYDVKM. Here the CDR3 reads CASSSTGTAYYGYTF. The CDR3 DNA reads TGTGCCAGCAGTTCTACCGGGACAGCTTACTATGGCTACACCTTC.

There are many counts of this clonotype. The chain has TRBV20-1 and TRBJ2-1; 10 bases are shared with TRBD2. The length of the CDR3 is 15 residues. Trimming at V came to 0 bases and at J to 9 bases, leaving 8 bases not matched to a gene. In germline, CDR1 is DFQATT, CDR2 SNEGSKA (reference sequence). CDR3: CSARESSGSNPEQFF. The CDR3 DNA sequence: TGCAGTGCTAGAGAGTCTAGCGGGAGCAATCCTGAGCAGTTCTTC.

The V and J genes are TRBV15 and TRBJ2-5, with D tentatively TRBD1 (5 bases). CDR1 and CDR2 (germline): LNHNV, YYDKDF (reference sequence). This CDR3 comprises 16 residues. Trimming cost V 0 bases and J 4 bases, with 15 bases left between them. CDR3 amino acids: CATSRDLQGGVETQYF. The CDR3, as DNA: TGTGCCACCAGCAGAGATCTCCAGGGCGGCGTAGAGACCCAGTACTTC.

This clonotype was seen a handful of times. The chain combines TRBV20-1 with TRBJ1-4; D unclear. The ends were cut back, 5 bases at V and 8 bases at J, with 15 bases in the middle. This CDR3 spans 13 amino acids. The germline gives CDR1 DFQATT, CDR2 SNEGSKA (reference sequence). The CDR3 coding sequence is TGCAGTGCTCCAAACCCTCGGGCGGAAAAACTGTTTTTT. Translating it yields CSAPNPRAEKLFF.

There are a few counts of this clonotype. The chain employs TRBV7-6 and TRBJ1-2; 9 bases align to TRBD1. Germline assignment: CDR1 SGHVS and CDR2 FNYEAQ. CDR3 length: 18 amino acids. V was clipped by 3 bases and J by 5 bases; unmatched bases: 16. The CDR3 nucleotides read TGTGCCAGCAGCTTCGGCCCTTCAACAGACAGGGGGAATTATGGCTACACCTTC. Translated: CASSFGPSTDRGNYGYTF.

This clonotype was detected ten times or more. CDR3 sequence reads: CASSGFPGTRYNTDTQYF. The CDR3 DNA is TGTGCCAGCAGTGGTTTTCCCGGGACTAGATATAATACAGATACGCAGTATTTT. The chain couples TRBV2 to TRBJ2-3; TRBD2 matches at 8 bases. The CDR3 loop spans 18 amino acids. Trimming removed 4 bases from V and 3 bases from J; junction bases left unmatched: 15. CDR1 is SNHLY, CDR2 FYNNEI, per germline.

Here the CDR3 reads CASSRRPGLGGYTF. Written as DNA, the CDR3 is TGCGCCAGCAGCCGAAGGCCCGGGCTTGGAGGCTACACCTTC. The V gene is TRBV4-3, the J gene TRBJ1-2; no reliable D call. With 4 bases removed from V and 8 bases from J, the gap between germline ends came to 17 bases. The V gene's germline CDR1 is LGHNA and CDR2 YSLEER. CDR3 length: 14 amino acids.

This clonotype has at least ten counts. This chain connects TRBV30 to TRBJ2-3, with D tentatively TRBD2 (5 bases). V dropped 1 base and J dropped 11 bases, with 16 bases sitting between them. The germline V gene has CDR1 GTSNPN and CDR2 SVGIG (reference sequence). The CDR3 consists of 13 residues. The CDR3 reads CAWSGGHNGKQYF. The CDR3 nucleotides read TGTGCCTGGAGTGGAGGGCATAATGGGAAGCAGTATTTT. Full variable domain (remainder filled in from reference TRBV30 and TRBJ2-3): SQTIHQWPATLVQPVGSPLSLECTVEGTSNPNLYWYRQAAGRGLQLLFYSVGIGQISSEVPQNLSASRPQDRQFILSSKKLLLSDSGFYLCAWSGGHNGKQYFGPGTRLTVL.

This clonotype was counted between two and nine times. The rearrangement links TRBV4-1 to TRBJ2-3, with D possibly being TRBD1 (5 bases). Trimming left V 5 bases short and J 0 bases short, with 9 bases between. This CDR3 contains 14 residues. Germline CDR1 is MGHRA and CDR2 is YSYEKL. The CDR3 DNA follows: TGCGCCAGCAGCGTACAGGAAAGCACAGATACGCAGTATTTT. Its protein is CASSVQESTDTQYF.

This clonotype has just a few counts. This chain connects TRBV6-1 to TRBJ1-1; possible D gene TRBD1, 6 bases. Per germline, CDR1 MNHNS and CDR2 SASEGT. The CDR3 extends over 12 amino acids. V was clipped by 7 bases and J by 6 bases, with 12 bases between them. The CDR3 DNA is TGTGCCAGCACCGAGGGGACACCTGAAGCTTTCTTT. This sequence encodes CASTEGTPEAFF.

This clonotype was observed a few times. The rearrangement joins TRBV7-8 to TRBJ2-3; 7 bases are a match to TRBD2. The CDR3 consists of 15 residues. Germline lookup yields CDR1 SGHVS and CDR2 FQNEAQ. Trimming at V came to 4 bases and at J to 0 bases, leaving 4 bases not matched to a gene. CDR3: CASSWASGSTDTQYF. The CDR3 coding sequence is TGTGCCAGCAGCTGGGCTAGCGGTAGCACAGATACGCAGTATTTT.

The table lists this clonotype with many counts. The chain carries TRBV28 and TRBJ2-1; 8 nucleotides align to TRBD1. The CDR3 extends over 13 amino acids. Germline V gene data show CDR1 as MDHEN and CDR2 as SYDVKM. V dropped 2 bases and J dropped 7; count of bases not matched to a gene: 1. For the CDR3, the DNA is TGTGCCAGCAGTTTAAACAGGGGGAATGAGCAGTTCTTC. Amino acids: CASSLNRGNEQFF.

This clonotype appeared a few times. The chain is built from TRBV18 and TRBJ1-1; possibly TRBD1 for D (5 bases). CDR1 KGHSH and CDR2 LQKENI come from the germline V gene. This CDR3 contains 14 residues. Trimming took 3 bases from V and 5 from J, leaving 13 bases between them. Here the CDR3 DNA reads TGTGCCAGCTCACCCGAGGAGGGGAGGACTGAAGCTTTCTTT. Its protein product is CASSPEEGRTEAFF.

This clonotype was counted a few times. The chain has TRBV6-5 and TRBJ1-1; TRBD1 matches at 9 bases. Germline loops: CDR1 MNHEY, CDR2 SVGAGI. The CDR3 is 16 amino acids. Trimming at V came to 5 bases and at J to 11 bases, leaving 18 bases not matched to a gene. In DNA, the CDR3 is TGTGCCAGCAGTCCCCCAGGAGGGACAGGGAACACAAGGGCTTTCTTT. It is translated as CASSPPGGTGNTRAFF.

This clonotype was observed a few times. The chain uses TRBV11-3 and TRBJ2-3; D might be TRBD2 (6 bases). The ends were cut back, 5 bases at V and 11 bases at J, with 14 bases in the middle. CDR3 length: 12 amino acids. Germline-derived CDR1 and CDR2 are SGHNT and YENEEA. The CDR3 loop reads CASSRDSLGQYF. The CDR3 coding sequence is TGTGCCAGCAGCCGGGACTCTCTCGGGCAGTATTTT.

This clonotype was seen more than once but under ten times. This rearrangement joins TRBV28 to TRBJ2-7; possibly TRBD1 or TRBD2 for D (5 bases each). CDR3 length: 12 amino acids. The V gene lost 7 bases and the J gene lost 2 bases, with 9 bases spanning the gap. The germline gives CDR1 MDHEN, CDR2 SYDVKM. This CDR3 reads CASMLGAYEQYF. The CDR3 nucleotides are TGTGCCAGCATGCTGGGGGCCTACGAGCAGTACTTC.

This chain joins TRBV5-6 and TRBJ2-3; D is possibly TRBD1 or TRBD2 (5 bases each). Deletions cut 0 bases from V and 6 bases from J, with 20 bases between. The CDR3 extends over 17 amino acids. Per germline, CDR1 SGHDT and CDR2 YYEEEE. The CDR3 nucleotides read TGTGCCAGCAGCTTGGCCTTTAGGTTCATGGGGGTGGATACGCAGTATTTT. Protein: CASSLAFRFMGVDTQYF.

The chain couples TRBV12-5 to TRBJ2-7, with TRBD1 matching over 7 bases. The CDR3 has 14 residues. The J segment lost 3 bases and the V segment lost 6 bases, leaving 8 bases of the junction unmatched. The germline V gene encodes CDR1 LGHNT and CDR2 FRNRAP. The CDR3 loop is CASGFSTGYYEQYF. The CDR3 nucleotides are TGTGCTAGTGGCTTTTCGACAGGGTACTACGAGCAGTACTTC.

The chain combines TRBV6-5 with TRBJ2-7; possibly TRBD1 for D (6 bases). Deletions cut 5 bases from V and 0 bases from J, with 11 bases between. In germline, CDR1 is MNHEY, CDR2 SVGAGI. The CDR3 has 14 residues. The CDR3 sequence: CASSTGTTSYEQYF. In DNA form, the CDR3 reads TGTGCCAGCAGTACCGGGACAACCTCCTACGAGCAGTACTTC.

This sequence joins TRBV25-1 and TRBJ1-1, with D maybe TRBD1 (6 bases). The germline V gene has CDR1 MGHDK and CDR2 SYGVNS. CDR3 length: 13 amino acids. Trimming shortened V by 7 bases and J by 4 bases, and 13 bases separated the two germline ends. CDR3 in amino acids: CASTHRVGTEAFF. Written as DNA, the CDR3 is TGTGCCAGCACGCACAGGGTCGGCACTGAAGCTTTCTTT.

This clonotype showed up just a few times. The chain joins TRBV20-1 to TRBJ2-5, with D perhaps TRBD1 (5 bases). The CDR3 totals 13 residues. Germline-derived CDR1 and CDR2 are DFQATT and SNEGSKA (reference sequence). V gave up 5 bases and J gave up 0 bases, with 10 bases separating them. The CDR3 region is CSAPRGYQETQYF. The CDR3 DNA sequence: TGCAGTGCTCCTAGGGGATACCAAGAGACCCAGTACTTC.